These 4 T cell receptor beta chains originate from one sample sequenced in a study of CD8 T cells in Susac syndrome. It was with random hexamers that about 0.45 to 1 ug RNA was reverse transcribed. TCRdb processed the immunoSEQ multiplex PCR reads anew with MiXCR; each CDR3 protein has one entry. The sample consists of some 150,000 distinct CDR3 sequences, 95% of them appearing once. The material sequenced was CD4+ T cells from PBMCs. These receptors were taken from a human donor with Susac syndrome.

The V and J genes are TRBV9 and TRBJ1-2; no reliable D call. CDR3 length: 12 residues. Trimming pared 10 bases from V and 4 bases from J, leaving 14 bases between. CDR1 and CDR2 from the germline V gene are SGDLS and YYNGEE. The CDR3 protein is CAPSVTPYGYTF. As DNA, the CDR3 is TGTGCCCCTAGTGTTACGCCCTATGGCTACACCTTC.

This chain uses TRBV5-1 with TRBJ2-3, with 13 bases that match TRBD2. Trimming at V came to 3 bases and at J to 3 bases, leaving 4 bases not matched to a gene. Germline loops: CDR1 SGHRS, CDR2 YFSETQ. The CDR3 sequence is 16 residues long. CDR3 in DNA: TGCGCCAGCAGCTGGACACTAGCGGGGGGGACAGATACGCAGTATTTT. Translation gives CASSWTLAGGTDTQYF.

This clonotype was detected only once. The chain joins TRBV5-1 to TRBJ1-2, with a weak D call TRBD1 (6 bases). Germline CDR1 and CDR2: SGHRS and YFSETQ. This CDR3 spans 15 amino acids. V gave up 0 bases and J gave up 5 bases, with 14 bases separating them. CDR3 in DNA: TGCGCCAGCAGCTTGGGCGCAGGGGAGGCATATGGCTACACCTTC. Translated, it gives CASSLGAGEAYGYTF.

V is TRBV4-1 and J is TRBJ1-1; TRBD1 matches at 8 bases. After removal of 3 bases from V and 7 bases from J, the junction contained 4 bases not matched to a gene. The CDR3 sequence is 13 residues long. Looked up from germline, CDR1 is MGHRA and CDR2 is YSYEKL. This CDR3 is CASSHPQGGEAFF. DNA for the CDR3: TGCGCCAGCAGCCATCCACAGGGGGGTGAAGCTTTCTTT.